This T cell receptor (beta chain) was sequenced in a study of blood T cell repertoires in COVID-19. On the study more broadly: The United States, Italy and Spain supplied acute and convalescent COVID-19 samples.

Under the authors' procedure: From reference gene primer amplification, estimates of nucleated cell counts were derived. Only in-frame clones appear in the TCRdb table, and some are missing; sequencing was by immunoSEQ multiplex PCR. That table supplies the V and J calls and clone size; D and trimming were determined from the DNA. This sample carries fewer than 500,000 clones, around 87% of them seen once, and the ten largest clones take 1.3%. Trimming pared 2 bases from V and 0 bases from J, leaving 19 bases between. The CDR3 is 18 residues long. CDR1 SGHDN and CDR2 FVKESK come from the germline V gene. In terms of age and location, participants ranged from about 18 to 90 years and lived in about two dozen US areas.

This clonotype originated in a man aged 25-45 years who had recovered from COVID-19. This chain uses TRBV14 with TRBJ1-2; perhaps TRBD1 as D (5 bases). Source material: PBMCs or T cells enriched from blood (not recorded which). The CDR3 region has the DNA TGTGCCAGCAGCCAATTTACGACAGCGGGAGGCTCTAACTATGGCTACACCTTC. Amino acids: CASSQFTTAGGSNYGYTF.